One sample yielded the 10 T cell receptor beta chains listed below, sequenced in a study of T cell changes during pregnancy in multiple sclerosis. Generated by immunoSEQ multiplex PCR, the TCRdb table keeps only in-frame clones and is missing some. The sample holds over 50,000 clones, about 93% seen once. The material was peripheral blood, obtained in the third trimester of pregnancy. These receptors all come from a female donor in good health, enrolled as a control in a pregnancy study.

Here the CDR3 reads CASSIICLTGRSPLHF. CDR3 DNA: TGTGCCAGCAGTATAATTTGTCTAACTGGTCGGTCACCCCTCCACTTT. The rearrangement uses TRBV11-3 and TRBJ1-6, with no clear D. The V and J ends lost 6 bases and 10 bases respectively, with 22 bases between them. CDR1 and CDR2 (germline): SGHNT, YENEEA. The CDR3 totals 16 residues.

The rearrangement uses TRBV4-3 and TRBJ2-7; 9 bases map to TRBD1. The germline V gene has CDR1 LGHNA and CDR2 YSLEER. V was clipped by 1 base and J by 2 bases; unmatched bases: 3. The CDR3 loop spans 15 amino acids. The CDR3, as DNA: TGCGCCAGCAGCCAAGGGACAGGGGAACCCTACGAGCAGTACTTC. Translating gives CASSQGTGEPYEQYF.

This rearrangement joins TRBV19 to TRBJ2-2; a weak D match, TRBD1 (6 bases). Germline assignment: CDR1 LNHDA and CDR2 SQIVND (reference sequence). V lost 4 bases, J lost 0 bases, and 9 bases lay in between. The CDR3 has 15 amino acids. CDR3 nucleotide sequence: TGTGCCAGTAGTAAAGGGGGTCCGAACACCGGGGAGCTGTTTTTT. Its translation: CASSKGGPNTGELFF. The variable domain in full, completed from reference TRBV19 and TRBJ2-2, reads DGGITQSPKYLFRKEGQNVTLSCEQNLNHDAMYWYRQDPGQGLRLIYYSQIVNDFQKGDIAEGYSVSREKKESFPLTVTSAQKNPTAFYLCASSKGGPNTGELFFGEGSRLTVL.

V and J are TRBV11-2 and TRBJ2-7; TRBD1 matches at 10 bases. Germline CDR1 reads SGHAT; CDR2 reads FQNNGV. This CDR3 is 16 amino acids long. V lost 2 bases to trimming and J lost 3 bases; unmatched junction nucleotides: 7. The CDR3 protein is CASSLTGGTGVYEQYF. In nucleotides, the CDR3 is TGTGCCAGCAGCTTAACGGGGGGGACAGGGGTCTACGAGCAGTACTTC.

The J gene is TRBJ2-3, the V gene TRBV7-6; 9 nucleotides align to TRBD2. CDR1 is SGHVS and CDR2 is FNYEAQ in the germline V gene. The V segment lost 4 bases and the J segment 3 bases; nucleotides outside the gene matches: 8. This CDR3 has 16 residues. CDR3 DNA sequence: TGTGCCAGCAGCTCTTTTGGAGCGGGGGGAACAGATACGCAGTATTTT. This translates into CASSSFGAGGTDTQYF.

The chain uses TRBV27 and TRBJ1-1; maybe TRBD1 (6 bases). The length of the CDR3 is 14 residues. Germline CDR1 reads MNHEY; CDR2 reads SMNVEV (reference sequence). The V end lost 2 bases, the J end lost 4 bases, and 11 bases lay between the germline ends. The CDR3 DNA reads as TGTGCCAGCAGTTTAAAACAGGGCGTCACTGAAGCTTTCTTT. Translated: CASSLKQGVTEAFF.

V gene TRBV7-9 combines with J gene TRBJ2-3, with 14 positions matching TRBD2. Germline V gene lookup returns CDR1 SEHNR and CDR2 FQNEAQ (reference sequence). This CDR3 has 19 residues. V shed 6 bases, J shed 1 base, and the junction held 12 bases outside the gene matches. This CDR3 reads CASRLGLAGARPRTDTQYF. The CDR3 region has the DNA TGTGCCAGCAGGTTGGGACTAGCGGGGGCCCGACCCCGCACAGATACGCAGTATTTT.

This sequence joins TRBV4-3 and TRBJ2-5, with D tentatively TRBD1 (5 bases). The CDR3 sequence is 15 residues long. Germline V gives CDR1 LGHNA, CDR2 YSLEER. Trimming stripped 4 bases from V and 0 bases from J, with 12 bases between. The CDR3 DNA reads TGCGCCAGCAGCCCCCGGCAGGGCGACCAAGAGACCCAGTACTTC. This encodes CASSPRQGDQETQYF.

This chain uses TRBV9 with TRBJ1-2; 8 bases align to TRBD1. With V trimmed by 2 bases and J by 0 bases, 3 bases remained unmatched. The CDR3 extends over 15 amino acids. The germline V gene has CDR1 SGDLS and CDR2 YYNGEE. The CDR3 DNA sequence: TGTGCCAGCAGCGTTACAGGGGGTCCTAACTATGGCTACACCTTC. Protein sequence: CASSVTGGPNYGYTF.

The rearrangement joins TRBV7-2 to TRBJ1-1; TRBD1 is a possible D gene (6 bases). The CDR3 is made up of 13 amino acids. V lost 4 bases and J 7 bases, leaving 13 bases between the germline ends. Germline V gene sequence: CDR1 SGHTA, CDR2 FQGNSA. The CDR3 bases are TGTGCCAGCAGCTGGGAGGGCAGGGGTGAAGCTTTCTTT. This sequence encodes CASSWEGRGEAFF.